This T cell receptor beta chain is drawn from a study of OX40 agonist ivuxolimab in advanced cancers. Looking at the study overall: Aged about 20 to 85 with a mean of 60 years, they were less than 90% male. Allowance was made for prior anti-PD-1, anti-PD-L1 or anti-CTLA-4 therapy, and about 37% had some. Study outcomes and limitations: With doses of 0.1-3.0 mg/kg, partial responders showed among the lowest clonal expansion.

It was autoimmune disease history or systemic immunosuppression that excluded patients. The repertoire was sequenced with immunoSEQ multiplex PCR; TCRdb's copy has only in-frame clones and lacks some. The table records 50,000 to 70,000 clones, nearly 90% of them present only once. This CDR3 region has 13 residues. The germline V gene encodes CDR1 LNHDA and CDR2 SQIVND (reference sequence). V dropped 8 bases and J dropped 2 bases, with 12 bases sitting between them. About this clone itself: Its target is not known.

The rearrangement joins TRBV19 to TRBJ1-1; D is uncertain. The sample was CD4+ or CD8+ T cells sorted from blood, taken in a trial of the OX40 agonist ivuxolimab. The sequence came from an adult with an advanced solid tumor such as melanoma, head and neck, liver or kidney cancer. CDR3: CASGYGINTEAFF. The DNA for the CDR3 is TGTGCCAGTGGTTACGGGATAAACACTGAAGCTTTCTTT.